The T cell receptor (beta chain) under discussion was sequenced for a study of CD8+CD57+ T cells in acquired aplastic anemia. Study in general: Healthy donor CD4+ cell samples had a mean of roughly 10 million reads.

The CDR3 runs 13 residues. Trimming took off 3 bases at V and 6 bases at J, with 12 bases between the two ends. CDR1 is LNHDA, CDR2 SQIVND, per germline (reference sequence). TCR beta VDJ and CDR3 profiles were obtained from a genomic DNA template. TCRdb re-analysed the reads in MiXCR, keeping a single row per CDR3 protein. The sample holds a few hundred thousand distinct CDR3 sequences, over 55% seen once. The chain uses TRBV19 and TRBJ2-7, with D maybe TRBD1 (6 bases). Sequenced: sorted CD4+, CD8+, or CD8+CD57+ T cells (not recorded which) from PBMCs. The receptor's source is a human donor in good health. The chain's CDR3 is CASSMTFRGEQYF. CDR3 sequence (DNA): TGTGCCAGTAGTATGACCTTCAGGGGCGAGCAGTACTTC.